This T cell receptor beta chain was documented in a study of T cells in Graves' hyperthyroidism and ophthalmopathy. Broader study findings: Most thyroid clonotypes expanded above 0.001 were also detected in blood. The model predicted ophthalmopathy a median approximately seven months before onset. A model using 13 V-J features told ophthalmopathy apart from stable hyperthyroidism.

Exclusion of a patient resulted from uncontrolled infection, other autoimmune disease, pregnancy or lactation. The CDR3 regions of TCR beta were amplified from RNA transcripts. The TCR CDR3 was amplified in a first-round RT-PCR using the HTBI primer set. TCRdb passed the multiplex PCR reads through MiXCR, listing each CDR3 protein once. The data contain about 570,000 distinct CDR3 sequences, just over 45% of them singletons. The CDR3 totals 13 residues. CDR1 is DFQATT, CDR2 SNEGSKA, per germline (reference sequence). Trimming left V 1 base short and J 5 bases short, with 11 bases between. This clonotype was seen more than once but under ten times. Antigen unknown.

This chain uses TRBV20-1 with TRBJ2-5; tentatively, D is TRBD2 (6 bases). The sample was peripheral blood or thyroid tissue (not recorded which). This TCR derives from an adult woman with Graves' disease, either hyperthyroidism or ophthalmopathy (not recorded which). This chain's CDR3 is CSARGRGLETQYF. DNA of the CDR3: TGCAGTGCTAGAGGACGGGGGTTGGAGACCCAGTACTTC.